The rows below give T cell receptor beta chains drawn from one sample of a study of OX40 agonist ivuxolimab in advanced cancers. Repertoires were generated with immunoSEQ multiplex PCR, while TCRdb's copy carries only in-frame clones and drops some. The sample carries around 35,000 clones, roughly 87% recorded once. This sample comprised CD4+ or CD8+ T cells sorted from blood, obtained in a trial of the OX40 agonist ivuxolimab. The origin of the receptors is an adult with an advanced solid tumor such as melanoma, head and neck, liver or kidney cancer. CDR3s include the opening cysteine and the closing phenylalanine or tryptophan. The order of the fields is clone size, J gene, V gene, D gene, CDR3 DNA, CDR3 protein. The D gene is left open where the match is weak. Not all rows give a size; the values are once, few, many and, for expanded clones, a class.

clone size: -
J gene: TRBJ1-1
V gene: TRBV5-4
D gene: TRBD1
CDR3 DNA: TGTGCCAGCAGCTCTTTGACAGGGGGAATTGAAGCTTTCTTT
CDR3 protein: CASSSLTGGIEAFF

clone size: -
J gene: TRBJ2-5
V gene: TRBV5-1
D gene: -
CDR3 DNA: TGCGCCAGCAGCTCTCATACGGGGGAGACCCAGTACTTC
CDR3 protein: CASSSHTGETQYF

clone size: -
J gene: TRBJ2-5
V gene: TRBV18
D gene: -
CDR3 DNA: TGTGCCAGCTCACCTCGAGACAGCCAAGAGACCCAGTACTTC
CDR3 protein: CASSPRDSQETQYF

clone size: -
J gene: TRBJ1-1
V gene: TRBV5-4
D gene: -
CDR3 DNA: TGTGCCAGCAGCTTGCTAGCCGGCACTGAAGCTTTCTTT
CDR3 protein: CASSLLAGTEAFF

clone size: -
J gene: TRBJ1-5
V gene: TRBV6-5
D gene: -
CDR3 DNA: TGTGCCAGCAGTTATTCCGTCGCGGGGCCCCAGCATTTT
CDR3 protein: CASSYSVAGPQHF

clone size: -
J gene: TRBJ2-7
V gene: TRBV19
D gene: -
CDR3 DNA: TGTGCCAGCAGCTTGGAGTGGTCCGAGCAGTACTTC
CDR3 protein: CASSLEWSEQYF

clone size: -
J gene: TRBJ2-5
V gene: TRBV7-9
D gene: -
CDR3 DNA: TGTGCCAGCAGCTTAATTGCGGGACAGCAAGAGACCCAGTACTTC
CDR3 protein: CASSLIAGQQETQYF

clone size: -
J gene: TRBJ1-1
V gene: TRBV5-6
D gene: -
CDR3 DNA: TGTGCCAGCAGCCCCGGAGGCGTCGGGGCAGGGCTTGAAGCTTTCTTT
CDR3 protein: CASSPGGVGAGLEAFF

clone size: -
J gene: TRBJ2-7
V gene: TRBV6-5
D gene: -
CDR3 DNA: TGTGCCAGCAGTTACTCGAGTGGATCCTACGAGCAGTACTTC
CDR3 protein: CASSYSSGSYEQYF

clone size: -
J gene: TRBJ2-7
V gene: TRBV5-4
D gene: -
CDR3 DNA: TGTGCCAGCAGCTCTCAGGTTGCGGAGGCCTACGAGCAGTACTTC
CDR3 protein: CASSSQVAEAYEQYF

clone size: -
J gene: TRBJ2-7
V gene: TRBV19
D gene: -
CDR3 DNA: TGTGCCAGTAGTATTTGGGGGGCGGACGAGCAGTACTTC
CDR3 protein: CASSIWGADEQYF

clone size: once
J gene: TRBJ2-7
V gene: TRBV7-4
D gene: -
CDR3 DNA: TGTGCCAGCGAACCGGGACTTCACGTCTACGAGCAGTACTTC
CDR3 protein: CASEPGLHVYEQYF

clone size: -
J gene: TRBJ2-3
V gene: TRBV11-2
D gene: -
CDR3 DNA: TGTGCCAGCAGCTTAGTGGGTGGGGCGGATACGCAGTATTTT
CDR3 protein: CASSLVGGADTQYF

clone size: -
J gene: TRBJ2-5
V gene: TRBV4-1
D gene: TRBD2
CDR3 DNA: TGCGCCAGCAGCCTTCTAGCGGGGGGGCCTGGGGAGACCCAGTACTTC
CDR3 protein: CASSLLAGGPGETQYF

clone size: -
J gene: TRBJ1-1
V gene: TRBV7-2
D gene: TRBD1
CDR3 DNA: TGTGCCAGCAGCTGGGACAGGGGGTTGAACACTGAAGCTTTCTTT
CDR3 protein: CASSWDRGLNTEAFF

clone size: -
J gene: TRBJ1-3
V gene: TRBV4-1
D gene: -
CDR3 DNA: TGCGCCAGCAGCCAAGGAGTTCGCGACTCTGGAAACACCATATATTTT
CDR3 protein: CASSQGVRDSGNTIYF

clone size: -
J gene: TRBJ2-1
V gene: TRBV10-3
D gene: -
CDR3 DNA: TGTGCCATCAGTACCGAAGGAGCAGGGTGGAATGAGCAGTTCTTC
CDR3 protein: CAISTEGAGWNEQFF

clone size: -
J gene: TRBJ2-7
V gene: TRBV7-6
D gene: -
CDR3 DNA: TGTGCCAGCAGCCCCCGGGACGGATCCTACGAGCAGTACTTC
CDR3 protein: CASSPRDGSYEQYF

clone size: -
J gene: TRBJ1-2
V gene: TRBV5-1
D gene: TRBD1
CDR3 DNA: TGCGCCAGCAGCTTGGCCGGGACAGGGATGGATGGCTACACCTTC
CDR3 protein: CASSLAGTGMDGYTF

clone size: -
J gene: TRBJ2-1
V gene: TRBV19
D gene: -
CDR3 DNA: TGTGCCAGTAATAGAAAGAGCTCCTACAATGAGCAGTTCTTC
CDR3 protein: CASNRKSSYNEQFF

clone size: -
J gene: TRBJ1-1
V gene: TRBV7-9
D gene: -
CDR3 DNA: TGTGCCAGCAGCTTACCCAGTGGGGGGAACACTGAAGCTTTCTTT
CDR3 protein: CASSLPSGGNTEAFF

clone size: -
J gene: TRBJ2-2
V gene: TRBV9
D gene: -
CDR3 DNA: TGTGCCAGCAGCTTCCGCCCTGACACCGGGGAGCTGTTTTTT
CDR3 protein: CASSFRPDTGELFF

clone size: -
J gene: TRBJ1-4
V gene: TRBV6-1
D gene: -
CDR3 DNA: TGTGCCAGCAGTGTAGACAGTACTGAAAAACTGTTTTTT
CDR3 protein: CASSVDSTEKLFF

clone size: -
J gene: TRBJ2-2
V gene: TRBV27
D gene: TRBD1
CDR3 DNA: TGTGCCAGCAGTTTGTCCGGGACAGCGAACACCGGGGAGCTGTTTTTT
CDR3 protein: CASSLSGTANTGELFF

clone size: -
J gene: TRBJ1-5
V gene: TRBV4-3
D gene: TRBD1
CDR3 DNA: TGCGCCAGCAGCCATACCCTCACAGGGGGCAGCAATCAGCCCCAGCATTTT
CDR3 protein: CASSHTLTGGSNQPQHF

clone size: -
J gene: TRBJ2-5
V gene: TRBV5-1
D gene: -
CDR3 DNA: TGCGCCAGCAGCTTGTACGGGTCGAGTACCACTCAAGAGACCCAGTACTTC
CDR3 protein: CASSLYGSSTTQETQYF

clone size: -
J gene: TRBJ1-5
V gene: TRBV27
D gene: -
CDR3 DNA: TGTGCCAGCAGTTGGGGGCCTGGCAATCAGCCCCAGCATTTT
CDR3 protein: CASSWGPGNQPQHF

clone size: -
J gene: TRBJ2-3
V gene: TRBV4-1
D gene: -
CDR3 DNA: TGCGCCAGCAGCCAAGTTACAGGGAGGAGCGCAGATACGCAGTATTTT
CDR3 protein: CASSQVTGRSADTQYF

clone size: -
J gene: TRBJ1-1
V gene: TRBV5-1
D gene: TRBD1
CDR3 DNA: TGCGCCAGCAGACCCTACGGACAGGGATCGACTGAAGCTTTCTTT
CDR3 protein: CASRPYGQGSTEAFF

clone size: -
J gene: TRBJ1-1
V gene: TRBV6-5
D gene: -
CDR3 DNA: TGTGCCAGCAGTCTTACATTAAGCCGTGAAGCTTTCTTT
CDR3 protein: CASSLTLSREAFF

clone size: -
J gene: TRBJ1-2
V gene: TRBV4-2
D gene: TRBD1
CDR3 DNA: TGTGCCAGCAGCCCCTCCGGGACAGCTCCTTATGGCTACACCTTC
CDR3 protein: CASSPSGTAPYGYTF

clone size: few
J gene: TRBJ1-1
V gene: TRBV19
D gene: -
CDR3 DNA: TGTGCCAGTAGAACTTTTGGAGGAGGGGACACTGAAGCTTTCTTT
CDR3 protein: CASRTFGGGDTEAFF

clone size: -
J gene: TRBJ1-2
V gene: TRBV13
D gene: -
CDR3 DNA: TGTGCCAGCAGCTTAGATGGGGCAGGAGCTCCTAGCTATGGCTACACCTTC
CDR3 protein: CASSLDGAGAPSYGYTF

clone size: -
J gene: TRBJ2-7
V gene: TRBV4-1
D gene: TRBD1
CDR3 DNA: TGCGCCAGCAGCCAAGAAGGGACAGGGGGCTACGAGCAGTACTTC
CDR3 protein: CASSQEGTGGYEQYF

clone size: -
J gene: TRBJ2-7
V gene: TRBV5-1
D gene: TRBD1
CDR3 DNA: TGCGCCAGCAGCTGGACAACAGGGGGCTACGAGCAGTACTTC
CDR3 protein: CASSWTTGGYEQYF

clone size: -
J gene: TRBJ2-1
V gene: TRBV9
D gene: -
CDR3 DNA: TGTGCCAGCAGCCCAGGTGGCTGGGGGGGCAGCAATGAGCAGTTCTTC
CDR3 protein: CASSPGGWGGSNEQFF

clone size: few
J gene: TRBJ1-5
V gene: TRBV5-4
D gene: -
CDR3 DNA: TGTGCCAGCAGCTTGTGGGAAAGCAATCAGCCCCAGCATTTT
CDR3 protein: CASSLWESNQPQHF

clone size: -
J gene: TRBJ2-3
V gene: TRBV6-5
D gene: TRBD2
CDR3 DNA: TGTGCCAGCAGTCTTAGCGGGGGGAGCACAGATACGCAGTATTTT
CDR3 protein: CASSLSGGSTDTQYF

clone size: -
J gene: TRBJ1-4
V gene: TRBV4-3
D gene: -
CDR3 DNA: TGCGCCAGCAGCCAAGATCGAACAGCCGATGAAAAACTGTTTTTT
CDR3 protein: CASSQDRTADEKLFF

clone size: -
J gene: TRBJ1-1
V gene: TRBV11-1
D gene: -
CDR3 DNA: TGTGCCAGCAGCTCAGGACAGAGCAACACTGAAGCTTTCTTT
CDR3 protein: CASSSGQSNTEAFF

clone size: -
J gene: TRBJ1-5
V gene: TRBV19
D gene: -
CDR3 DNA: TGTGCCAGTAGTATATGGGCAATTAGCAATCAGCCCCAGCATTTT
CDR3 protein: CASSIWAISNQPQHF

clone size: -
J gene: TRBJ1-2
V gene: TRBV7-8
D gene: -
CDR3 DNA: TGTGCCAGCAGCTCCCCGGGCGGAGGCTATGGCTACACCTTC
CDR3 protein: CASSSPGGGYGYTF

clone size: -
J gene: TRBJ2-3
V gene: TRBV4-1
D gene: -
CDR3 DNA: TGCGCCAGCAGCCAAGTGGGACAAACAGATACGCAGTATTTT
CDR3 protein: CASSQVGQTDTQYF

clone size: -
J gene: TRBJ1-4
V gene: TRBV4-2
D gene: -
CDR3 DNA: TGTGCCAGCAGCCACCCCGGAGCGGGGGATGAAAAACTGTTTTTT
CDR3 protein: CASSHPGAGDEKLFF

clone size: -
J gene: TRBJ1-5
V gene: TRBV5-1
D gene: -
CDR3 DNA: TGCGCCAGCAAGGTGGACCGTGGACTAAATCAGCCCCAGCATTTT
CDR3 protein: CASKVDRGLNQPQHF

clone size: -
J gene: TRBJ2-7
V gene: TRBV11-1
D gene: -
CDR3 DNA: TGTGCCAGCAGCTTAATGGTACGGACTATGGCACCCGAGCAGTACTTC
CDR3 protein: CASSLMVRTMAPEQYF

clone size: hyperexpanded
J gene: TRBJ1-5
V gene: TRBV6-1
D gene: -
CDR3 DNA: TGTGCCAGCAGTGACAATAGCAATCAGCCCCAGCATTTT
CDR3 protein: CASSDNSNQPQHF

clone size: -
J gene: TRBJ1-1
V gene: TRBV7-9
D gene: -
CDR3 DNA: TGTGCCAGCAGCTTTGGGGCCACTGAAGCTTTCTTT
CDR3 protein: CASSFGATEAFF

clone size: -
J gene: TRBJ2-6
V gene: TRBV30
D gene: -
CDR3 DNA: TGTGCCTGCACGGAGGGAATTCTCTTTGGGGCCAACGTCCTGACTTTC
CDR3 protein: CACTEGILFGANVLTF

clone size: -
J gene: TRBJ1-5
V gene: TRBV5-6
D gene: TRBD1
CDR3 DNA: TGTGCCAGCAGCTTAGACAGGGCCAATCAGCCCCAGCATTTT
CDR3 protein: CASSLDRANQPQHF

clone size: -
J gene: TRBJ1-3
V gene: TRBV7-9
D gene: -
CDR3 DNA: TGTGCCAGCAGCCTTTGGGACACCTTCTCTGGAAACACCATATATTTT
CDR3 protein: CASSLWDTFSGNTIYF

clone size: once
J gene: TRBJ1-2
V gene: TRBV30
D gene: TRBD1
CDR3 DNA: TGTGCCTGGAAGATGCCGGGACAGGGGGCCCATGGCTACACCTTC
CDR3 protein: CAWKMPGQGAHGYTF

clone size: -
J gene: TRBJ2-3
V gene: TRBV7-9
D gene: -
CDR3 DNA: TGTGCCAGCAGCCCGGCTGGGATTAGCACAGATACGCAGTATTTT
CDR3 protein: CASSPAGISTDTQYF

clone size: -
J gene: TRBJ1-5
V gene: TRBV9
D gene: -
CDR3 DNA: TGTGCCAGCAGCGTAGAGGGGTCGTCCGCTCAGCCCCAGCATTTT
CDR3 protein: CASSVEGSSAQPQHF

clone size: -
J gene: TRBJ2-7
V gene: TRBV4-2
D gene: TRBD2
CDR3 DNA: TGTGCCAGCAGCTCCCGGACTAGCGGCCCGGACGAGCAGTACTTC
CDR3 protein: CASSSRTSGPDEQYF